The next 26 T cell receptor beta chains were all read from a single sample in a study of T cells after yellow fever vaccination. TCRdb re-called the 5' RACE reads through MiXCR, storing one row per CDR3 protein. Found here are 250,000 or so distinct CDR3 sequences, more than 3.5% of them singletons; the top ten hold approximately 18%. This specimen was PBMCs, taken 15 days after the yellow fever booster vaccination. These receptors were taken from a man aged 18 to 30 who received the YFV17D yellow fever vaccine.

The sample holds many counts of this clonotype. The V call is TRBV7-9, the J call TRBJ2-7; no clear D. This CDR3 comprises 15 residues. The germline CDR1 and CDR2 sequences are SEHNR and FQNEAQ (reference sequence). The V gene lost 4 bases and the J gene lost 2 bases, with 15 bases spanning the gap. This CDR3 is CASSSTGPSPYEQYV. CDR3 DNA: TGTGCCAGCAGCTCGACCGGGCCCTCTCCCTACGAGCAGTACGTC.

This clonotype was picked up many times. This sequence joins TRBV6-5 and TRBJ1-1; the D is unclear. Trimming pared 3 bases from V and 4 bases from J, leaving 15 bases between. The CDR3 has 15 residues. Germline V gives CDR1 MNHEY, CDR2 SVGAGI. The CDR3 nucleotides are TGTGCCAGCAGTTATGCGGGCGACCTGGGCACTGAAGCTTTCTTT. It yields the protein CASSYAGDLGTEAFF.

This clonotype was seen many times. CDR3 residues: CASSLYRGLHYEQYV. The CDR3, as DNA: TGTGCCAGCAGCCTTTACAGGGGATTGCATTACGAGCAGTACGTC. The V call is TRBV27, the J call TRBJ2-7, with TRBD1 identical over 7 bases. V gave up 6 bases and J gave up 4 bases; unmatched junction bases: 12. CDR3 size: 15 residues. Per the germline V gene, CDR1 is MNHEY and CDR2 is SMNVEV (reference sequence).

This clonotype was recorded many times. The chain carries TRBV29-1 and TRBJ1-1; D remains ambiguous. The CDR3 has 12 residues. CDR1 is SQVTM, CDR2 ANQGSEA, per germline. The V end was cut by 3 bases, the J end by 5 bases, with 10 bases between. CDR3 protein: CSVDDKATEAFF. CDR3 DNA sequence: TGCAGCGTTGACGACAAGGCGACTGAAGCTTTCTTT.

A few counts support this clonotype. The rearrangement uses TRBV13 and TRBJ2-2; TRBD1 agrees at 7 bases. V shed 6 bases, J shed 6 bases, and the junction held 10 bases outside the gene matches. The CDR3 runs 15 residues. Germline assignment: CDR1 PRHDT and CDR2 FYEKMQ (reference sequence). CDR3 sequence reads: CASSLTGVASGELFF. The CDR3 DNA sequence: TGTGCCAGCAGTTTAACAGGGGTAGCGTCCGGGGAGCTGTTTTTT.

This clonotype was seen ten or more times. This chain links TRBV9 with TRBJ1-6; 7 bases fit TRBD1. The CDR3 covers 15 residues. Germline V gene sequence: CDR1 SGDLS, CDR2 YYNGEE. The junction had 6 bases not matched to a gene; V was cut back by 4 bases and J by 5 bases. The CDR3 nucleotides read TGTGCCAGCAGCCGAGGGACAGCTGATAATTCACCCCTCCACTTT. Its protein is CASSRGTADNSPLHF. Full variable domain (outside the CDR3, taken from reference TRBV9 and TRBJ1-6): DSGVTQTPKHLITATGQRVTLRCSPRSGDLSVYWYQQSLDQGLQFLIQYYNGEERAKGNILERFSAQQFPDLHSELNLSSLELGDSALYFCASSRGTADNSPLHFGNGTRLTVT.

This clonotype occurred many times. The J gene is TRBJ2-5, the V gene TRBV5-1; TRBD1 aligns across 9 bases. Germline V CDR1 and CDR2: SGHRS, YFSETQ. This CDR3 is built from 14 residues. V was clipped by 4 bases and J by 5 bases; unmatched bases: 6. In DNA form, the CDR3 reads TGCGCCAGCAGCCAACAGGGGGCTAGGGAGACCCAGTACTTC. Protein: CASSQQGARETQYF.

The table lists this clonotype with many counts. This sequence joins TRBV7-8 and TRBJ1-6; D gene uncertain. The V end lost 6 bases, the J end lost 1 base, and 13 bases lay between the germline ends. CDR1 and CDR2 from the germline V gene are SGHVS and FQNEAQ. This CDR3 contains 16 residues. CDR3 sequence: CASRSLRGSYNSPLHF. The DNA of the CDR3 is TGTGCCAGCAGATCACTCCGTGGATCCTATAATTCACCCCTCCACTTT.

This clonotype was seen ten or more times. The V gene is TRBV5-6, the J gene TRBJ2-5; D not resolved. CDR3 size: 13 residues. With 1 base removed from V and 1 base from J, the gap between germline ends came to 5 bases. In germline, CDR1 is SGHDT, CDR2 YYEEEE. The CDR3 sequence is CASSLSSQETQYF. The DNA of the CDR3 is TGTGCCAGCAGCTTGTCCAGCCAAGAGACCCAGTACTTC.

This clonotype was recorded a few times. V usage is TRBV7-9 and J usage is TRBJ2-7; a weak D match, TRBD1 (6 bases). V gave up 6 bases and J gave up 6 bases, with 18 bases separating them. This CDR3 is built from 14 residues. Germline CDR1 is SEHNR and CDR2 is FQNEAQ (reference sequence). This CDR3 reads CASSDNRVLGEQYF. The CDR3 DNA sequence: TGTGCCAGCAGTGATAACAGGGTTTTGGGCGAGCAGTACTTC.

Comments on this clonotype: Since a much larger clone is just one base distant, this may be a read error. This chain connects TRBV18 to TRBJ2-5; D is possibly TRBD2 (6 bases). The CDR3 consists of 17 residues. The V gene's germline CDR1 is KGHSH and CDR2 LQKENI. The V and J ends lost 0 bases and 4 bases respectively, with 18 bases between them. Written as DNA, the CDR3 is TGTGCCAGCTCACCACCGGCGGGGCATGACGGGGGAGAGACCCAGTACTTC. Its translation: CASSPPAGHDGGETQYF.

This clonotype was seen ten or more times. This rearrangement joins TRBV29-1 to TRBJ2-5; the D gene is possibly TRBD2 (6 bases). V was pared by 5 bases and J by 4 bases, with 11 bases between. The CDR3 is 12 residues long. The V gene's germline CDR1 is SQVTM and CDR2 ANQGSEA. CDR3 in amino acids: CSVFGGGETQYF. CDR3 nucleotides: TGCAGCGTTTTCGGGGGTGGAGAGACCCAGTACTTC.

This clonotype was seen repeatedly, ten times or more. V usage is TRBV9 and J usage is TRBJ2-2; D is uncertain. This CDR3 region has 11 residues. Germline CDR1 and CDR2: SGDLS and YYNGEE. V lost 0 bases, J lost 7 bases, and 1 base lay in between. The CDR3 region has the DNA TGTGCCAGCAGCGTAGGCGGGGAGCTGTTTTTT. It is translated as CASSVGGELFF.

In its sample, this clonotype was seen many times. V usage is TRBV5-1 and J usage is TRBJ1-1; 7 nucleotides agree with TRBD1. Unmatched junction bases numbered 8, after V lost 4 bases and J lost 5 bases. CDR1 SGHRS and CDR2 YFSETQ come from the germline V gene. The CDR3 covers 14 residues. CDR3 amino acids: CASSEQGKWTEAFF. The CDR3 DNA sequence: TGCGCCAGCAGCGAACAGGGGAAATGGACTGAAGCTTTCTTT.

This clonotype was recorded at least ten times. The rearrangement links TRBV20-1 to TRBJ2-3, with 14 nucleotides matching TRBD2. Germline V gene lookup returns CDR1 DFQATT and CDR2 SNEGSKA (reference sequence). CDR3 length equals 15 residues. The J segment lost 7 bases and the V segment lost 1 base, leaving 4 bases of the junction unmatched. In DNA form, the CDR3 reads TGCAGTGCTAGAGGGACTAGCGGGGGGTCAAATACGCAGTATTTT. Translated, it gives CSARGTSGGSNTQYF.

This clonotype showed up many times. This CDR3 is CASSFDTYTEAFF. DNA of the CDR3: TGTGCCAGCAGCTTCGACACTTACACTGAAGCTTTCTTT. The chain combines TRBV7-6 with TRBJ1-1, with D uncertain. Trimming shortened V by 3 bases and J by 3 bases, and 8 bases separated the two germline ends. CDR3 length: 13 residues. CDR1 and CDR2 (germline): SGHVS, FNYEAQ. The full variable domain, in which reference TRBV7-6 and TRBJ1-1 provide the parts outside the CDR3, is GAGVSQSPRYKVTKRGQDVALRCDPISGHVSLYWYRQALGQGPEFLTYFNYEAQQDKSGLPNDRFSAERPEGSISTLTIQRTEQRDSAMYRCASSFDTYTEAFFGQGTRLTVV.

In this sample, this clonotype turned up a few times. V and J are TRBV5-1 and TRBJ1-6; D is unresolved. This CDR3 region has 15 residues. Germline lookup yields CDR1 SGHRS and CDR2 YFSETQ. Between the trimmed V and J ends, which lost 0 bases and 9 bases, there was a span of 13 bases. The CDR3: CASSLETPGSSPLHF. As DNA, the CDR3 is TGCGCCAGCAGCTTGGAAACTCCGGGAAGTTCACCCCTCCACTTT.

This clonotype occurred a few times. The chain has TRBV7-9 and TRBJ2-6; 8 bases line up with TRBD1. Germline CDR1 reads SEHNR; CDR2 reads FQNEAQ (reference sequence). The junction had 6 bases not matched to a gene; V was cut back by 5 bases and J by 3 bases. The CDR3 contains 16 residues. Written as DNA, the CDR3 is TGTGCCAGCAGCGCCACAGGGGGAAATGGGGCCAACGTCCTGACTTTC. Its protein product is CASSATGGNGANVLTF. Full variable domain (outside the CDR3, taken from reference TRBV7-9 and TRBJ2-6): DTGVSQNPRHKITKRGQNVTFRCDPISEHNRLYWYRQTLGQGPEFLTYFQNEAQLEKSRLLSDRFSAERPKGSFSTLEIQRTEQGDSAMYLCASSATGGNGANVLTFGAGSRLTVL.

This clonotype was found many times. This rearrangement joins TRBV5-1 to TRBJ2-1, with 12 bases that match TRBD2. Germline V gene lookup returns CDR1 SGHRS and CDR2 YFSETQ. The V gene end was trimmed by 2 bases and the J gene end by 7 bases; junction bases not matched to a gene: 10. The CDR3 is 17 amino acids. The CDR3 is CASSLVTSGGNANEQFF. The CDR3 DNA reads as TGCGCCAGCAGCTTAGTGACTAGCGGGGGAAACGCAAATGAGCAGTTCTTC.

In the case of this clonotype: A much larger clone lies a single base off, so this may be a read error. The chain links TRBV7-8 to TRBJ1-2; D remains ambiguous. Trimming removed 1 base at V and 2 bases at J, with 5 bases between. The CDR3 length is 13 residues. CDR1 and CDR2 (germline): SGHVS, FQNEAQ. The CDR3 bases are TGTGCCAGCAGCTTAGTTAGCAACTATGGCTACACCTTC. Translation: CASSLVSNYGYTF. Full variable domain (missing parts from reference TRBV7-8 and TRBJ1-2): GAGVSQSPRYKVAKRGQDVALRCDPISGHVSLFWYQQALGQGPEFLTYFQNEAQLDKSGLPSDRFFAERPEGSVSTLKIQRTQQEDSAVYLCASSLVSNYGYTFGSGTRLTVV.

Many counts were recorded for this clonotype. The chain recombines TRBV7-2 with TRBJ2-7; D unclear. Germline V gene lookup returns CDR1 SGHTA and CDR2 FQGNSA. V was shortened by 1 base and J by 1 base, with 8 bases between the two germline ends. This CDR3 has 14 amino acids. The CDR3 reads CASSLGSGSYEQYV. The CDR3 coding sequence is TGTGCCAGCAGCTTAGGCTCCGGTTCCTACGAGCAGTACGTC.

This clonotype was detected many times. V is TRBV5-1 and J is TRBJ2-3, with D perhaps matching TRBD1 (5 bases). Germline V CDR1 and CDR2: SGHRS, YFSETQ. The V end was cut by 6 bases, the J end by 3 bases, with 14 bases between. This CDR3 is 14 amino acids long. CDR3 DNA sequence: TGCGCCAGCACCTGGCAGGGCGTGACAGATACGCAGTATTTT. The encoded protein is CASTWQGVTDTQYF.

This clonotype was observed many times. The V call is TRBV29-1, the J call TRBJ2-7; D is perhaps TRBD2 (6 bases). V gave up 7 bases and J gave up 6 bases, with 16 bases separating them. CDR3 length: 12 amino acids. CDR1 and CDR2 from the germline V gene are SQVTM and ANQGSEA. The CDR3 sequence: CSGGTPSGEQYV. The CDR3 DNA is TGCAGCGGCGGGACCCCGTCGGGCGAGCAGTACGTC.

This clonotype was picked up many times. The J gene is TRBJ1-5, the V gene TRBV20-1; D ambiguous. Germline lookup yields CDR1 DFQATT and CDR2 SNEGSKA (reference sequence). The CDR3 loop spans 13 amino acids. Trimming took off 0 bases at V and 9 bases at J, with 12 bases between the two ends. As DNA, the CDR3 is TGCAGTGCTAGAGAGACACCACCGGGGCCCCAGCATTTT. Protein: CSARETPPGPQHF.

This clonotype was recorded many times. The chain joins TRBV12-3 or TRBV12-4 to TRBJ2-1; 8 bases map to TRBD1. The CDR3 has 15 residues. The J segment lost 2 bases and the V segment lost 6 bases, leaving 6 bases of the junction unmatched. The CDR3 nucleotides are TGTGCCAGCAGCCGAGGACAGGGCCCCTACAATGAGCAGTTCTTC. As protein: CASSRGQGPYNEQFF.

This clonotype appeared many times. The gene calls are TRBV12-3 or TRBV12-4 and TRBJ1-2; 10 bases agree with TRBD1. Trimming cost V 6 bases and J 4 bases; bases outside gene matches: 8. The CDR3 is 15 amino acids. CDR3 protein: CASSLVGTGVYGYTF. CDR3 sequence (DNA): TGTGCCAGCAGCCTCGTGGGGACAGGGGTCTATGGCTACACCTTC.